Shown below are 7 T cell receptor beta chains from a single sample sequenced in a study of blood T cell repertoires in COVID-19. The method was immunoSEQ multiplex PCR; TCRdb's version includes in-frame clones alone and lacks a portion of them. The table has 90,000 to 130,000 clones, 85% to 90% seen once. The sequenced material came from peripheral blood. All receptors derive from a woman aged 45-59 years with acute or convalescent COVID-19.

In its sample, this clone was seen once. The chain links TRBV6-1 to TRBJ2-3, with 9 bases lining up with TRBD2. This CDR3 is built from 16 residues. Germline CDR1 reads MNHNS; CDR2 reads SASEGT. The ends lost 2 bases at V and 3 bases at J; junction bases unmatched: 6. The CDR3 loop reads CASSEWDSGSTDTQYF. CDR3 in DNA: TGTGCCAGCAGTGAATGGGATAGCGGGAGTACAGATACGCAGTATTTT.

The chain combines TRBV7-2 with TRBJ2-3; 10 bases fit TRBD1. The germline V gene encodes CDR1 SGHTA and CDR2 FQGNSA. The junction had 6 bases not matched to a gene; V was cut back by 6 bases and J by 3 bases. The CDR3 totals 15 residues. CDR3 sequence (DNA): TGTGCCAGCAGTTCGGACAGGGGGAAAACAGATACGCAGTATTTT. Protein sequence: CASSSDRGKTDTQYF.

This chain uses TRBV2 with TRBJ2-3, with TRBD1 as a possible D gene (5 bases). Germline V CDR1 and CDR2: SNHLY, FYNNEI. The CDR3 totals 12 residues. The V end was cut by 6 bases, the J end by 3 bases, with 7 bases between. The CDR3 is CASRQETDTQYF. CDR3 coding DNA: TGTGCCAGCAGACAGGAGACAGATACGCAGTATTTT. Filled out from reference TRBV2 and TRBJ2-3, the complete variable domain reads EPEVTQTPSHQVTQMGQEVILRCVPISNHLYFYWYRQILGQKVEFLVSFYNNEISEKSEIFDDQFSVERPDGSNFTLKIRSTKLEDSAMYFCASRQETDTQYFGPGTRLTVL.

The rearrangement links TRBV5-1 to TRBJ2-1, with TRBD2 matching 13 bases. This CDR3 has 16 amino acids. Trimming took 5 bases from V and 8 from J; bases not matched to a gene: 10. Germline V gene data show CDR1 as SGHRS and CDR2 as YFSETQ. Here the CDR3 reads CASSFWTSGSMYEQFF. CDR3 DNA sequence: TGCGCCAGCAGTTTTTGGACTAGCGGGAGTATGTATGAGCAGTTCTTC.

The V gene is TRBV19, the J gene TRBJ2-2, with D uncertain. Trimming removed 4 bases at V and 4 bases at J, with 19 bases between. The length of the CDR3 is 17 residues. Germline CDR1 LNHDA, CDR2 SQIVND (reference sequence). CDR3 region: CASSTAPGSYFTGELFF. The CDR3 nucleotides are TGTGCCAGTAGTACCGCCCCCGGGTCCTACTTCACCGGGGAGCTGTTTTTT.

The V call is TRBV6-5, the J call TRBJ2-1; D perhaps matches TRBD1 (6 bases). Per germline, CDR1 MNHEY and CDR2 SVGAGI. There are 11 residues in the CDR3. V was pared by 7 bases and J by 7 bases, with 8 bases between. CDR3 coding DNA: TGTGCCAGCAAAACAGGGAATGAGCAGTTCTTC. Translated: CASKTGNEQFF.

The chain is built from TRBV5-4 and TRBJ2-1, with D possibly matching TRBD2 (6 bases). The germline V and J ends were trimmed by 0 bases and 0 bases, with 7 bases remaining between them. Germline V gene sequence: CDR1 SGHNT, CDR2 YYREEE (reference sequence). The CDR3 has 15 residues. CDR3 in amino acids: CASSLVGGSYNEQFF. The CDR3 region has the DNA TGTGCCAGCAGCTTGGTGGGGGGCTCCTACAATGAGCAGTTCTTC.